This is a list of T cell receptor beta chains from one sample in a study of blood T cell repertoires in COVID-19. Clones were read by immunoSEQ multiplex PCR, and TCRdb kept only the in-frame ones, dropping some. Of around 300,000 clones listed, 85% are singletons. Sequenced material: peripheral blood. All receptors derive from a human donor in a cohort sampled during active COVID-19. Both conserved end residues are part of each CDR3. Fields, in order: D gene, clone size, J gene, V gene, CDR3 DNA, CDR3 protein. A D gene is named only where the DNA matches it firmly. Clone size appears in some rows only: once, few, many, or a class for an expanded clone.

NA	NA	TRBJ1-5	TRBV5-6	TGTGCCAGCAGCTTCACGGACTCTAGAGGCAATCAGCCCCAGCATTTT	CASSFTDSRGNQPQHF
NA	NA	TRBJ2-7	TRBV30	TGTGCCTGGACCATGGGGCAATACGAGCAGTACTTC	CAWTMGQYEQYF
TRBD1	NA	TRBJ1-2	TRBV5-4	TGTGCCAGCAGCTTGGGCGGGACAGCTTATGGCTACACCTTC	CASSLGGTAYGYTF
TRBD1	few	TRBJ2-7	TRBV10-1	TGCGCCAGCAAACGGACAGGGAGATCCTACGAGCAGTACTTC	CASKRTGRSYEQYF
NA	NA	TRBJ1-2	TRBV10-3	TGTGCCATCAGTAAGGAGGCCTATGGCTACACCTTC	CAISKEAYGYTF
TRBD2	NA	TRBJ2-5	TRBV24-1	TGTGCCACCAGTGAGACTAGCGGGGGGGCAGAGACCCAGTACTTC	CATSETSGGAETQYF
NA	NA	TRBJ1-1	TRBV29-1	TGCAGCGTTGCAAAGGGGATGAACACTGAAGCTTTCTTT	CSVAKGMNTEAFF
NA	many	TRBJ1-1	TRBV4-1	TGCGCCAGCAGCCTATCAACGAGACCAGGGACTGAAGCTTTCTTT	CASSLSTRPGTEAFF
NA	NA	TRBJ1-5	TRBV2	TGTGCCAGCAAGAGGGGGAATAGGAATCAGCCCCAGCATTTT	CASKRGNRNQPQHF
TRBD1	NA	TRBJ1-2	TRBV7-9	TGTGCCAAACCGGGACAGAACTATGGCTACACCTTC	CAKPGQNYGYTF
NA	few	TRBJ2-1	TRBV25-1	TGTGCCAGCAGTGCCCACGGGTCAAACAATGAGCAGTTCTTC	CASSAHGSNNEQFF
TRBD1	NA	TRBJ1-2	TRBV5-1	TGCGCCAGCAGCGAGATGAACAGGGGTGGCTATGGCTACACCTTC	CASSEMNRGGYGYTF
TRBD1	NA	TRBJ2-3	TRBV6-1	TGTGCCAGCAGCGAATTAAGGACAGGGGGGGGAGATACGCAGTATTTT	CASSELRTGGGDTQYF
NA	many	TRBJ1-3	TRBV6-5	TGTGCCAGCAAGTCACCGGGACATCGAAACACCATATATTTT	CASKSPGHRNTIYF
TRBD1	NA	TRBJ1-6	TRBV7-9	TGTGCCAGCAGTCCGGCGGGACAGGGGGATTCACCCCTCCACTTT	CASSPAGQGDSPLHF
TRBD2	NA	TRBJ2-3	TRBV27	TGTGCCAGCACTCCGGGGGGTGGGTCAGATACGCAGTATTTT	CASTPGGGSDTQYF
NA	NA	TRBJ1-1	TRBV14	TGTGCCAGCAGCCAAGGGGGCTGGAACACTGAAGCTTTCTTT	CASSQGGWNTEAFF
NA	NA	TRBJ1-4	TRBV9	TGTGCCAGCAACGAAGAGGGTAAGGGAAATGAGGAACTGTTTTTT	CASNEEGKGNEELFF
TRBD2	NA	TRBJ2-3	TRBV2	TGTGCCAGCAGCGGACTAGCGGATGGTACGCAGTATTTT	CASSGLADGTQYF
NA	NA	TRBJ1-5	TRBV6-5	TGTGCCAGCTTGGGGGGGAGGAGCAATCAGCCCCAGCATTTT	CASLGGRSNQPQHF
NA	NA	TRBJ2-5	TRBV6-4	TGTGCCAGCAGTGTAAATGTCGAAGAGACCCAGTACTTC	CASSVNVEETQYF
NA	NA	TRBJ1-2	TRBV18	TGTGCCAGCTCCCAACAACGAGGAGGGATCATCTCTACTAACTATGGCTACACCTTC	CASSQQRGGIISTNYGYTF
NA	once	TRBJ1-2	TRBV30	TGTGCCTGGAAACTCAGGGGATACTATGGCTACACCTTC	CAWKLRGYYGYTF
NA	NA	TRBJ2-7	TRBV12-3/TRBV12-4	TGTGCCAGCAGTTTCTCTCGGGTGTACGAGCAGTACTTC	CASSFSRVYEQYF
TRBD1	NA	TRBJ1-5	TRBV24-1	TGTGCCACCAGTGAGACAGGGGAATATCAGCCCCAGCATTTT	CATSETGEYQPQHF
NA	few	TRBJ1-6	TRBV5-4	TGTGCCAGCAGCAGGGACACCACTAATTCACCCCTCCACTTT	CASSRDTTNSPLHF
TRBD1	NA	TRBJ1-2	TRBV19	TGTGCCAGTAGTGGGGGGACAGGGCCTAACTATGGCTACACCTTC	CASSGGTGPNYGYTF
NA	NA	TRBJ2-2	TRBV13	TGTGCCAGCAGCGGTCGACAGATCCCCGGGGAGCTGTTTTTT	CASSGRQIPGELFF
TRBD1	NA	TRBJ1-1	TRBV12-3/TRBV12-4	TGTGCCAGCAGCCATAACAGGGGCACTGAAGCTTTCTTT	CASSHNRGTEAFF
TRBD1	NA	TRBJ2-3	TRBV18	TGTGCCAGCTCACCTGACAGGGGGTCTACCACAGATACGCAGTATTTT	CASSPDRGSTTDTQYF
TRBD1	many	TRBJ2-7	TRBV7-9	TGTGCCAGCAGCCTACAGGGGCCCGACTACGAGCAGTACTTC	CASSLQGPDYEQYF
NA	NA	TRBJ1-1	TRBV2	TGTGCCAGCAGTGAGAAGCGTGAAGCTTTCTTT	CASSEKREAFF
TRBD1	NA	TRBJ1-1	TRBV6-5	TGTGCCAGCCGGGACAGGGACGCTGAAGCTTTCTTT	CASRDRDAEAFF
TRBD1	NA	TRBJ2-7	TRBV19	TGTGCCAGTAGTCCCATGGGACAGGGGGCCGGCGAGCAGTACTTC	CASSPMGQGAGEQYF
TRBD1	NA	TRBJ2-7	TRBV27	TGTGCCAGCAGTCCACCCGGGACAGGGGGCGAGCAGTACTTC	CASSPPGTGGEQYF
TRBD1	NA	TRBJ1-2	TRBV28	TGTGCCAGCAGTTTATCGAAAGGACAGGGTGGCTACACCTTC	CASSLSKGQGGYTF
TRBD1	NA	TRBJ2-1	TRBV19	TGTGCCAGTACCAATAGCCCAGGGGGCCACAATGAGCAGTTCTTC	CASTNSPGGHNEQFF
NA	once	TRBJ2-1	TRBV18	TGTGCCAGCTCACTGCTCGCCGGGAAGAGCTCCTACAATGAGCAGTTCTTC	CASSLLAGKSSYNEQFF